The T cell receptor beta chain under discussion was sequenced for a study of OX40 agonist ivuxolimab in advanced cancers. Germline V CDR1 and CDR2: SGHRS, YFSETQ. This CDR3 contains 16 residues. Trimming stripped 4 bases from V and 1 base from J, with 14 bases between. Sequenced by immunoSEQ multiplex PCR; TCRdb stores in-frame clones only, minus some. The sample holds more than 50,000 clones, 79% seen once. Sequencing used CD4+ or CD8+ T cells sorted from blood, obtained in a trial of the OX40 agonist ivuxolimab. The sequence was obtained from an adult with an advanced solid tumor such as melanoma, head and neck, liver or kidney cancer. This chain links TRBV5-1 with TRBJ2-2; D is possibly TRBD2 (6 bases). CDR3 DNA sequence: TGCGCCAGCAGCGGGGGGAATTCGGTGAACACCGGGGAGCTGTTTTTT. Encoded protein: CASSGGNSVNTGELFF.